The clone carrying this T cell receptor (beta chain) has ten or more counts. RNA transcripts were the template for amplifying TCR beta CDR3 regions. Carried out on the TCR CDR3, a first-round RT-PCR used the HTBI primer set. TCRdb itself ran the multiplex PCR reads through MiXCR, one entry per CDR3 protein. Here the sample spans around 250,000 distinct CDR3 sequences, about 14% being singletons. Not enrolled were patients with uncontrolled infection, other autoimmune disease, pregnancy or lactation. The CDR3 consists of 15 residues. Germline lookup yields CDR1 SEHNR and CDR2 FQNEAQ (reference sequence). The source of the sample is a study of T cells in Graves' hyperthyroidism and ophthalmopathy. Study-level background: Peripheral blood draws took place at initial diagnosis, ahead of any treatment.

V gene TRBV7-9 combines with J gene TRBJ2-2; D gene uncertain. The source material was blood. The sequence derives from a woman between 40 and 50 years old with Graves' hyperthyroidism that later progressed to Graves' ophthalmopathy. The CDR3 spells CASASVLENTGELFF. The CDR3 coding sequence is TGTGCGTCTGCCTCTGTTTTGGAGAACACCGGGGAGCTGTTTTTT.